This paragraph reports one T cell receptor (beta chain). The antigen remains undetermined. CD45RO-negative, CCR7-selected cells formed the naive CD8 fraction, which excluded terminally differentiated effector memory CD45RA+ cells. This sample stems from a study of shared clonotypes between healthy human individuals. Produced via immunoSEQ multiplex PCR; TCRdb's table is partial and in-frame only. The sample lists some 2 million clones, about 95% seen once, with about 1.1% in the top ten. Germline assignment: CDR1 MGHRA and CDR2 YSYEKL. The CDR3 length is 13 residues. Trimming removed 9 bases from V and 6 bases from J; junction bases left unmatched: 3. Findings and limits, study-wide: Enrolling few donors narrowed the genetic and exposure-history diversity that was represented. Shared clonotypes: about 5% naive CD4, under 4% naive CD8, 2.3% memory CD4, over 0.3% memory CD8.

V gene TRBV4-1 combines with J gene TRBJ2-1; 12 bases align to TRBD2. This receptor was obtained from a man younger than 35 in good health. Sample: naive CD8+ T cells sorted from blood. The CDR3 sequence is CASGLAGLNEQFF. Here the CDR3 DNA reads TGCGCCAGTGGACTAGCGGGGCTCAATGAGCAGTTCTTC.